This TCR beta chain came from a study of blood T cell repertoires in COVID-19. Study-wide context: Sources were T cells, B-cell-depleted T cells, or PBMCs; the material itself was cDNA or gDNA.

The method was immunoSEQ multiplex PCR; TCRdb's version includes in-frame clones alone and lacks a portion of them. This table holds roughly 500,000 clones, approximately 83% found once. Losses at the gene ends were 1 base for V and 9 bases for J; bases not matched to a gene: 1. This CDR3 has 12 amino acids. CDR1 and CDR2 from the germline V gene are SGHTA and FQGNSA. The source is a human donor in a cohort sampled during active COVID-19. Sequencing was done on a sample of peripheral blood. The rearrangement uses TRBV7-2 and TRBJ2-3; 7 nucleotides agree with TRBD2. CDR3 region: CASSLVGRTQYF. CDR3 sequence (DNA): TGTGCCAGCAGCTTAGTCGGGAGGACGCAGTATTTT.